By share of the sample, the clone carrying this T cell receptor (beta chain) is medium-sized. The data stem from a study of immune evolution from preneoplasia to lung adenocarcinoma. V was trimmed by 3 bases and J by 0 bases, leaving 9 bases between them. The V gene's germline CDR1 is ENHRY and CDR2 SYGVKD. The CDR3 spans 15 residues. Here immunoSEQ multiplex PCR was the method, and the copy in TCRdb shows in-frame clones only, minus some. The table records around 7,000 clones, roughly four fifths of them present only once. This rearrangement joins TRBV10-3 to TRBJ2-1; D call uncertain. The sequenced sample consisted of FFPE atypical adenomatous hyperplasia tissue from the lung. The subset here: atypical adenomatous hyperplasia (AAH), lung preneoplasia. The sequence came from a donor of 70 years or more with lung adenocarcinoma. Some clones in this sample may be carry-over from other donors' samples. For the CDR3, the DNA is TGTGCCATCAGTGACCCCGGGCTCTCCTACAATGAGCAGTTCTTC. Protein: CAISDPGLSYNEQFF.